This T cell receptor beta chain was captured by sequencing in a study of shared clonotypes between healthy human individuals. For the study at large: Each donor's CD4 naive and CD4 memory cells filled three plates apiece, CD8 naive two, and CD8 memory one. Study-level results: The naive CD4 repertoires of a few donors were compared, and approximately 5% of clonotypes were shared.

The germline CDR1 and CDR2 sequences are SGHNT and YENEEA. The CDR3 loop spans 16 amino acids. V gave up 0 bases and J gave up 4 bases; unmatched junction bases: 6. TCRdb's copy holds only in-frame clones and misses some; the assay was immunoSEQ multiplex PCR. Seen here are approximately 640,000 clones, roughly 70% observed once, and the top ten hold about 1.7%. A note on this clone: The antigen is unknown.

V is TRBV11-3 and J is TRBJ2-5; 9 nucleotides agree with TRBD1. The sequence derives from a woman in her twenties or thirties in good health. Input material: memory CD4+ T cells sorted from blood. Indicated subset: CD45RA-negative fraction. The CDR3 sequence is CASSLDRGTGPETQYF. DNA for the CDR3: TGTGCCAGCAGCTTAGATCGGGGGACAGGGCCAGAGACCCAGTACTTC. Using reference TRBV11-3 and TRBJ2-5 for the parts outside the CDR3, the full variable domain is EAGVVQSPRYKIIEKKQPVAFWCNPISGHNTLYWYLQNLGQGPELLIRYENEEAVDDSQLPKDRFSAERLKGVDSTLKIQPAELGDSAVYLCASSLDRGTGPETQYFGPGTRLLVL.